These 3 T cell receptor beta chains originate from one sample sequenced in a study of OX40 agonist ivuxolimab in advanced cancers. Using immunoSEQ multiplex PCR, the repertoire was profiled, and TCRdb retains in-frame clones only, with some absent. The table shows 60,000 or so clones, with 85% to 90% occurring only once. This sample comprised CD4+ or CD8+ T cells sorted from blood, obtained in a trial of the OX40 agonist ivuxolimab. These receptors were collected from an adult with an advanced solid tumor such as melanoma, head and neck, liver or kidney cancer.

This rearrangement joins TRBV6-1 to TRBJ1-5; D not resolved. The CDR3 consists of 15 residues. V was cut by 3 bases and J by 7 bases, with 16 bases left in between. Germline CDR1 is MNHNS and CDR2 is SASEGT. The DNA of the CDR3 is TGTGCCAGCAGTGATTTTAAGACCAGAGCCCAGCCCCAGCATTTT. Translation gives CASSDFKTRAQPQHF.

The V and J genes are TRBV7-9 and TRBJ2-1; TRBD2 matches at 7 bases. Germline trimming cut 3 bases from V and 2 bases from J; bases unmatched to any gene: 7. CDR3 size: 16 residues. Germline loops: CDR1 SEHNR, CDR2 FQNEAQ (reference sequence). The CDR3 sequence: CASSFIGGTTYNEQFF. The CDR3 nucleotides are TGTGCCAGCAGCTTTATCGGGGGGACGACCTACAATGAGCAGTTCTTC.

This chain joins TRBV11-3 and TRBJ2-2; 7 bases agree with TRBD2. Germline V gene lookup returns CDR1 SGHNT and CDR2 YENEEA. The CDR3 consists of 17 residues. V lost 1 base and J lost 2; bases outside the gene matches: 7. CDR3 sequence (DNA): TGTGCCAGCAGCTTAGGCGGGGGTACAGCTAACACCGGGGAGCTGTTTTTT. It specifies CASSLGGGTANTGELFF.